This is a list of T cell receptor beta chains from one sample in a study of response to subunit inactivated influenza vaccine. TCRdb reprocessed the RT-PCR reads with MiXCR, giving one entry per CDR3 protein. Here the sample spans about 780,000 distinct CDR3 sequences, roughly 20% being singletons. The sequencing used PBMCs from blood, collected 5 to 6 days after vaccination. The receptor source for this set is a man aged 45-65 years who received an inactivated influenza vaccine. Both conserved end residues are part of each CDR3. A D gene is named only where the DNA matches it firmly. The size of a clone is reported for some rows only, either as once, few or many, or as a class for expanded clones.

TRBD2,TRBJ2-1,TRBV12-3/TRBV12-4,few,CASSLAGGGKTNEQFF,TGTGCCAGCAGTTTAGCGGGCGGGGGTAAAACCAATGAGCAGTTCTTC
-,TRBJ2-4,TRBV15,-,CATSPFIRVAKNIQYF,TGTGCCACCAGCCCCTTCATCAGGGTGGCCAAAAACATTCAGTACTTC
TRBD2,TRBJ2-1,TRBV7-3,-,CASSLRLARDNEQFF,TGTGCCAGCAGCTTAAGACTAGCCCGTGACAATGAGCAGTTCTTC
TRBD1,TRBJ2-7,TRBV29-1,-,CSVEDRDRDHEQYF,TGCAGCGTTGAAGATCGGGACAGGGACCACGAGCAGTACTTC
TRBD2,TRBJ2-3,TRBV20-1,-,CSAASGSPDTQYF,TGCAGTGCCGCTAGCGGGAGCCCCGATACGCAGTATTTT
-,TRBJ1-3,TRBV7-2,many,CASSFGGMSGNTIYF,TGTGCCAGCAGCTTCGGGGGAATGAGCGGAAACACCATATATTTT
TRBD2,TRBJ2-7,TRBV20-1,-,CSARDRRLAGGPYEQYF,TGCAGTGCTAGAGATCGTAGGCTAGCGGGAGGGCCTTACGAGCAGTACTTC
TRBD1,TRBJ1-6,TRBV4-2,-,CASSQDRVQGATYNSPLHF,TGTGCCAGCAGCCAAGATAGGGTACAGGGGGCAACCTATAATTCACCCCTCCACTTT
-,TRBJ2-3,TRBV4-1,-,CAAPIRAVPTDTQYF,TGCGCCGCCCCCATACGTGCGGTGCCCACAGATACGCAGTATTTT
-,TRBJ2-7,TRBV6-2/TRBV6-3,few,CASSFQTGREQYF,TGTGCCAGCAGTTTCCAGACCGGCCGGGAGCAGTACTTC
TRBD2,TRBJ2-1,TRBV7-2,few,CASSLGGLAGNEQFF,TGTGCCAGCAGCTTAGGAGGACTAGCGGGCAATGAGCAGTTCTTC
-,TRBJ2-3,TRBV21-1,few,CASSKEGGGKGTDTQYF,TGTGCCAGCAGCAAAGAGGGCGGGGGGAAAGGCACAGATACGCAGTATTTT
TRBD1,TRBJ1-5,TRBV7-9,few,CASSLTRTGVNNQPQHF,TGTGCCAGCAGCTTAACTCGGACAGGGGTGAACAATCAGCCCCAGCATTTT
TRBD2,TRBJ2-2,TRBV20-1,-,CSALSGGSTGELFF,TGCAGTGCCCTTAGCGGGGGATCCACCGGGGAGCTGTTTTTT
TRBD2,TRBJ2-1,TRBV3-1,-,CASSQLGGSNNEQFF,TGTGCCAGCAGCCAATTGGGGGGGAGTAACAATGAGCAGTTCTTC
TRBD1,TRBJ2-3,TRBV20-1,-,CSASVPGQGATDTQYF,TGCAGTGCTAGCGTTCCGGGACAGGGGGCAACAGATACGCAGTATTTT
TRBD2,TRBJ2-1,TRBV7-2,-,CASSLGVAGGENEQFF,TGTGCCAGCAGCTTAGGGGTAGCGGGAGGGGAAAATGAGCAGTTCTTC
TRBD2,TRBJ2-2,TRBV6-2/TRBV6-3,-,CASSYGPATGTSGRGTGELFF,TGTGCCAGCAGTTACGGACCAGCAACCGGGACTAGCGGGAGGGGAACCGGGGAGCTGTTTTTT
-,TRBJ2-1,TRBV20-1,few,CSASAWGSYNEQFF,TGCAGTGCTAGTGCTTGGGGCTCCTACAATGAGCAGTTCTTC
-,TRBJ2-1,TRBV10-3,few,CAISESGAPTEEQFF,TGTGCCATCAGTGAGTCCGGGGCACCTACGGAGGAGCAGTTCTTC
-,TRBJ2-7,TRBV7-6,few,CASSLAPPPLKSSYEQYF,TGTGCCAGCAGCTTAGCGCCCCCACCCCTAAAGAGCTCCTACGAGCAGTACTTC
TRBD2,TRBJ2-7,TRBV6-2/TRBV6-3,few,CASSRLGDYPTYEQYF,TGTGCCAGCAGTCGGCTCGGGGACTACCCGACCTACGAGCAGTACTTC
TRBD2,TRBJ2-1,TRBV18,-,CASSPTSGLNGNEQFF,TGTGCCAGCTCACCTACTAGCGGGCTAAACGGGAATGAGCAGTTCTTC
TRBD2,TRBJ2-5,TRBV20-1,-,CSARPTTYTSGGLETQYF,TGCAGTGCTAGGCCGACCACGTACACTAGCGGGGGGTTAGAGACCCAGTACTTC
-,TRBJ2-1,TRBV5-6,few,CASSIHPASLQYNEQFF,TGTGCCAGCAGCATCCATCCTGCGTCGCTTCAATACAATGAGCAGTTCTTC
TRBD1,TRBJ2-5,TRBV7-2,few,CASSSRTGGRETQYF,TGTGCCAGCAGCTCTCGGACAGGGGGGCGAGAGACCCAGTACTTC
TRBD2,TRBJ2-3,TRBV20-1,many,CSARTSGTDTQYF,TGCAGTGCCCGGACTAGCGGCACAGATACGCAGTATTTT
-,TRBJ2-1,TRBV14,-,CASSQDFRGSYNEQFF,TGTGCCAGCAGCCAAGATTTCAGGGGATCCTACAATGAGCAGTTCTTC
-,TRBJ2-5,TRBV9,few,CASSVRDTETQYF,TGTGCCAGCAGCGTCCGGGACACGGAGACCCAGTACTTC
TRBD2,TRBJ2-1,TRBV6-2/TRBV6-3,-,CASSWGGSGNNEQFF,TGTGCCAGCAGTTGGGGGGGTAGCGGGAACAATGAGCAGTTCTTC
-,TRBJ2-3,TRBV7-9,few,CASSLAVANADTQYF,TGTGCCAGCTCCCTGGCAGTAGCAAACGCAGATACGCAGTATTTT
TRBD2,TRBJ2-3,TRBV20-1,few,CSPPYPLRTSPDTQYF,TGCAGTCCACCGTATCCCCTTAGGACTAGCCCAGATACGCAGTATTTT
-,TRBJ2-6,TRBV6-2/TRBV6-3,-,CASKAKSGANVLTF,TGTGCCAGCAAGGCCAAATCTGGGGCCAACGTCCTGACTTTC
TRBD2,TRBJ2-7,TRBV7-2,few,CASSLAAGETYEQYF,TGTGCCAGCAGCTTAGCAGCGGGAGAAACCTACGAGCAGTACTTC
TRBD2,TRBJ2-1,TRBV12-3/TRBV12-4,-,CASGPSGRMRNEQFF,TGTGCCAGCGGACCTAGCGGGAGAATGCGCAATGAGCAGTTCTTC
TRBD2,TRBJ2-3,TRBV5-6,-,CASSLSLAGATDTQYF,TGTGCCAGCAGCTTGTCACTAGCGGGAGCGACAGATACGCAGTATTTT
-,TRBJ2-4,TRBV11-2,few,CASSSGPENIQYF,TGTGCCAGCAGCTCGGGCCCCGAAAACATTCAGTACTTC
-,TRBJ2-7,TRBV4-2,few,CASSQDAGSYEQYF,TGTGCCAGCAGCCAAGATGCAGGATCCTACGAGCAGTACTTC
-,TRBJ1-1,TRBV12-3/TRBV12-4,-,CASSLGSSTEAFF,TGTGCCAGCAGTTTAGGGTCGAGCACTGAAGCTTTCTTT
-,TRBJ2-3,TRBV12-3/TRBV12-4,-,CASKRASTDTHYF,TGTGCCAGCAAGCGGGCTAGCACAGATACGCACTATTTT
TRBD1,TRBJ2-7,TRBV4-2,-,CASSPQPGTDSYEQYF,TGTGCCAGCAGCCCGCAACCCGGGACAGATTCCTACGAGCAGTACTTC
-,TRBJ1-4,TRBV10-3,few,CAISERQGHEKLFF,TGTGCCATCAGTGAGCGGCAGGGGCATGAAAAACTGTTTTTT
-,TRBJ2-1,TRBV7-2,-,CASSLKGGSYNEQFF,TGTGCCAGCAGCTTAAAGGGTGGCTCCTACAATGAGCAGTTCTTC
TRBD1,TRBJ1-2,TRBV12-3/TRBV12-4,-,CASSSWDSEASDGYTF,TGTGCCAGCAGTTCCTGGGACAGCGAGGCATCGGATGGCTACACCTTC
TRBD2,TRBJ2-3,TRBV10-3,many,CAIGGLAGGTDTQYF,TGTGCCATCGGTGGACTAGCGGGGGGGACAGATACGCAGTATTTT
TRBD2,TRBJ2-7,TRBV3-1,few,CASSQMRESYEQYF,TGTGCCAGCAGCCAAATGCGGGAGTCCTACGAGCAGTACTTC
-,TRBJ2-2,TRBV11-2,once,CASSSQQGYGELFF,TGTGCCAGCAGCTCGCAACAGGGATACGGGGAGCTGTTTTTT
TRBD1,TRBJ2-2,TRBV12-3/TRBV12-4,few,CASSFWTGATGELFF,TGTGCCAGCAGTTTTTGGACAGGGGCCACCGGGGAGCTGTTTTTT
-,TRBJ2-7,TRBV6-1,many,CASRGYTGSTTYEQYF,TGTGCCAGCAGGGGTTATACAGGGAGTACGACCTACGAGCAGTACTTC
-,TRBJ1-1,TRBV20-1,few,CRCDRITEAFF,TGCAGATGCGATCGGATCACTGAAGCTTTCTTT